One and the same sample provided the 32 T cell receptor beta chains below, sequenced in a study of blood T cell repertoires in COVID-19. Assay used: immunoSEQ multiplex PCR; TCRdb lists only in-frame clones, some missing. The table records around 94,000 clones, about four fifths of them present only once. Sequenced: peripheral blood. These receptors were obtained from a human donor in a cohort sampled during active COVID-19.

The chain couples TRBV7-9 to TRBJ2-2; D is undetermined. Germline V lookup: CDR1 SEHNR, CDR2 FQNEAQ (reference sequence). The CDR3 totals 13 residues. Trimming cost V 2 bases and J 7 bases, with 8 bases left between them. The CDR3 sequence is CASSLYRSGELFF. CDR3 nucleotides: TGTGCCAGCAGCTTATATCGTAGCGGGGAGCTGTTTTTT.

V is TRBV7-3 and J is TRBJ2-3; D uncertain. Looked up from germline, CDR1 is SGHTA and CDR2 is FQGTGA. There are 15 residues in the CDR3. Deletions cut 0 bases from V and 0 bases from J, with 7 bases between. CDR3: CASSLTSTSTDTQYF. CDR3 DNA sequence: TGTGCCAGCAGCTTAACATCAACTAGCACAGATACGCAGTATTTT. Based on the CDR3 plus reference TRBV7-3 and TRBJ2-3, the full variable domain is GAGVSQTPSNKVTEKGKYVELRCDPISGHTALYWYRQSLGQGPEFLIYFQGTGAADDSGLPNDRFFAVRPEGSVSTLKIQRTERGDSAVYLCASSLTSTSTDTQYFGPGTRLTVL.

The chain couples TRBV3-1 (or the pseudogene TRBV3-2) to TRBJ1-3; TRBD1 might be the D (5 bases). Trimming pared 0 bases from V and 5 bases from J, leaving 14 bases between. The CDR3 is 16 residues long. Germline values: CDR1 LGHDT, CDR2 YNNKEL (reference sequence). The CDR3 here is CASSQEPQGARNTIYF. In DNA, the CDR3 is TGTGCCAGCAGCCAAGAACCTCAGGGCGCCAGAAACACCATATATTTT.

V usage is TRBV11-2 and J usage is TRBJ1-3; D gene uncertain. The CDR3 runs 13 residues. Germline assignment: CDR1 SGHAT and CDR2 FQNNGV. The V end lost 6 bases, the J end lost 4 bases, and 10 bases lay between the germline ends. CDR3 protein: CASREEYGNTIYF. CDR3 in DNA: TGTGCCAGCAGAGAGGAGTACGGAAACACCATATATTTT. Filled out from reference TRBV11-2 and TRBJ1-3, the complete variable domain reads EAGVAQSPRYKIIEKRQSVAFWCNPISGHATLYWYQQILGQGPKLLIQFQNNGVVDDSQLPKDRFSAERLKGVDSTLKIQPAKLEDSAVYLCASREEYGNTIYFGEGSWLTVV.

The chain has TRBV19 and TRBJ2-3; 7 nucleotides line up with TRBD1. The V gene's germline CDR1 is LNHDA and CDR2 SQIVND (reference sequence). The CDR3 extends over 14 amino acids. J lost 5 bases, V lost 7 bases, and 9 bases had no gene match. The CDR3 DNA is TGTGCCAGTATGGGGACAGAGAGAGGAGATACGCAGTATTTT. This sequence encodes CASMGTERGDTQYF.

The V and J genes are TRBV7-2 and TRBJ1-1; D is undetermined. Germline lookup yields CDR1 SGHTA and CDR2 FQGNSA. V was cut by 1 base and J by 2 bases, with 11 bases left in between. There are 15 residues in the CDR3. In DNA form, the CDR3 reads TGTGCCAGCAGCTTAGTAGTAGGGAGCAACACTGAAGCTTTCTTT. Its translation is CASSLVVGSNTEAFF.

As DNA, the CDR3 is TGTGCCAGCAGGCCGACAGGGCCCGGGGAGCTGTTTTTT. Its protein product is CASRPTGPGELFF. The chain joins TRBV7-9 to TRBJ2-2, with TRBD1 matching 7 bases. Germline assignment: CDR1 SEHNR and CDR2 FQNEAQ (reference sequence). V lost 6 bases, J lost 6 bases, and 4 bases stayed unmatched. The CDR3 spans 13 residues.

The chain couples TRBV4-3 to TRBJ1-2; D is uncertain. The germline V and J ends were trimmed by 8 bases and 3 bases, with 13 bases remaining between them. The CDR3 covers 13 residues. Germline-derived CDR1 and CDR2 are LGHNA and YSLEER. The CDR3 loop reads CASSRKADYGYTF. As DNA, the CDR3 is TGCGCCAGCTCCAGGAAGGCTGACTATGGCTACACCTTC.

The chain employs TRBV3-1 (or the pseudogene TRBV3-2) and TRBJ1-1, with TRBD1 matching over 7 bases. Germline-derived CDR1 and CDR2 are LGHDT and YNNKEL (reference sequence). V lost 0 bases, J lost 2 bases, and 6 bases stayed unmatched. The CDR3 length is 16 residues. The CDR3 here is CASSQDQTGTNTEAFF. The CDR3 bases are TGTGCCAGCAGCCAAGATCAGACAGGGACAAACACTGAAGCTTTCTTT.

This chain joins TRBV7-3 and TRBJ1-5; TRBD1 aligns across 7 bases. V was clipped by 3 bases and J by 10 bases; unmatched bases: 9. CDR1 SGHTA and CDR2 FQGTGA come from the germline V gene. The CDR3 totals 14 residues. The CDR3: CASSFTGAGTPQHF. CDR3 sequence (DNA): TGTGCCAGCAGCTTCACAGGGGCCGGGACCCCCCAGCATTTT.

V and J are TRBV12-3 or TRBV12-4 and TRBJ2-7; D may be TRBD1 (5 bases). This CDR3 has 13 amino acids. Trimming took 3 bases from V and 5 from J, leaving 11 bases between them. The CDR3 bases are TGTGCCAGCAGTTTTTATAGGGGAAACGAGCAGTACTTC. Encoded protein: CASSFYRGNEQYF.

The chain has TRBV9 and TRBJ2-2; D is unresolved. The V gene's germline CDR1 is SGDLS and CDR2 YYNGEE. This CDR3 region has 13 residues. Trimming shortened V by 0 bases and J by 7 bases, and 7 bases separated the two germline ends. The CDR3 nucleotides are TGTGCCAGCAGCGTAGCGGCTAGCGGGGAGCTGTTTTTT. Amino acids: CASSVAASGELFF.

The gene calls are TRBV27 and TRBJ2-3; 13 bases map to TRBD2. The CDR3 is made up of 15 amino acids. V was pared by 4 bases and J by 9 bases, with 7 bases of the junction left unmatched. Germline V gene lookup returns CDR1 MNHEY and CDR2 SMNVEV (reference sequence). The CDR3 nucleotides are TGTGCCAGCAGTTCCCCGGGACTAGCGGGGCGCACGCAGTATTTT. Translated: CASSSPGLAGRTQYF.

This clone was detected only once. The V gene is TRBV7-2, the J gene TRBJ2-3; 8 nucleotides align to TRBD2. CDR1 SGHTA and CDR2 FQGNSA come from the germline V gene. The junction had 4 bases not matched to a gene; V was cut back by 3 bases and J by 2 bases. The length of the CDR3 is 15 residues. CDR3 nucleotide sequence: TGTGCCAGCAGCTTCCCGGGGGGGGTCACAGATACGCAGTATTTT. It encodes CASSFPGGVTDTQYF.

The J gene is TRBJ2-3, the V gene TRBV18, with a weak D call TRBD1 (6 bases). CDR3 length: 16 amino acids. The germline CDR1 and CDR2 sequences are KGHSH and LQKENI. The germline V and J ends were trimmed by 2 bases and 2 bases, with 14 bases remaining between them. The chain's CDR3 is CASSPRQQGPTDTQYF. CDR3 DNA sequence: TGTGCCAGCTCACCAAGGCAACAGGGCCCCACAGATACGCAGTATTTT.

J is TRBJ2-3 and V is TRBV3-1 (or the pseudogene TRBV3-2); a possible D gene is TRBD2 (5 bases). The germline gives CDR1 LGHDT, CDR2 YNNKEL (reference sequence). CDR3 size: 16 residues. Trimming pared 3 bases from V and 0 bases from J, leaving 13 bases between. CDR3 amino acids: CASSQLSGASTDTQYF. DNA for the CDR3: TGTGCCAGCAGCCAGTTGAGCGGAGCTAGCACAGATACGCAGTATTTT.

This chain connects TRBV7-9 to TRBJ2-2; 10 positions match TRBD2. Germline-derived CDR1 and CDR2 are SEHNR and FQNEAQ (reference sequence). J was trimmed by 2 bases and V by 5 bases; bases with no gene match: 14. This CDR3 contains 19 residues. CDR3 sequence: CASSQRTSGNRANTGELFF. For the CDR3, the DNA is TGTGCCAGCAGCCAAAGGACTAGCGGAAACCGAGCAAACACCGGGGAGCTGTTTTTT.

This clone was found once. Other nucleotide sequences in the sample specify the same CDR3. CDR3 protein: CASSLAGISTGELFF. DNA for the CDR3: TGTGCCAGCAGCTTAGCTGGTATCTCCACCGGGGAGCTGTTTTTT. The chain has TRBV6-5 and TRBJ2-2; D gene unclear. Germline CDR1 and CDR2: MNHEY and SVGAGI. V lost 6 bases and J 4 bases, leaving 15 bases between the germline ends. The CDR3 loop spans 15 amino acids.

This clone was counted between two and nine times. This sequence joins TRBV20-1 and TRBJ2-7; a weak D match, TRBD2 (6 bases). The germline V and J ends were trimmed by 3 bases and 4 bases, with 40 bases remaining between them. This CDR3 region has 22 residues. Germline V gene lookup returns CDR1 DFQATT and CDR2 SNEGSKA (reference sequence). The CDR3 sequence: CSASNTALIHRAPGLRLYEQYF. In nucleotides, the CDR3 is TGCAGTGCTAGTAATACCGCACTTATTCACCGAGCCCCGGGACTGCGCTTATACGAGCAGTACTTC.

The chain combines TRBV28 with TRBJ1-1; D is possibly TRBD1 (5 bases). CDR3 size: 15 residues. Germline V lookup: CDR1 MDHEN, CDR2 SYDVKM. V was trimmed by 2 bases and J by 2 bases, leaving 12 bases between them. The CDR3: CASSLRQPSNTEAFF. The CDR3, as DNA: TGTGCCAGCAGTTTACGACAGCCTTCTAACACTGAAGCTTTCTTT. Using reference TRBV28 and TRBJ1-1 for the parts outside the CDR3, the full variable domain is DVKVTQSSRYLVKRTGEKVFLECVQDMDHENMFWYRQDPGLGLRLIYFSYDVKMKEKGDIPEGYSVSREKKERFSLILESASTNQTSMYLCASSLRQPSNTEAFFGQGTRLTVV.

The chain recombines TRBV29-1 with TRBJ1-5, with 9 bases matching TRBD1. The germline V gene has CDR1 SQVTM and CDR2 ANQGSEA. V lost 6 bases to trimming and J lost 0 bases; unmatched junction nucleotides: 6. CDR3 size: 15 residues. In DNA form, the CDR3 reads TGCAGCGTGGGGGGGACAGGGCTTAGCAATCAGCCCCAGCATTTT. Its translation is CSVGGTGLSNQPQHF.

V and J are TRBV11-2 and TRBJ1-1; no firm D call. The CDR3 length is 14 residues. Germline V lookup: CDR1 SGHAT, CDR2 FQNNGV. V gave up 4 bases and J gave up 1 base, with 10 bases separating them. This chain's CDR3 is CASSSPRGNTEAFF. The CDR3 bases are TGTGCCAGCAGCTCCCCCCGGGGGAACACTGAAGCTTTCTTT.

This clone was observed once. The genes are TRBV5-1 and TRBJ1-5; TRBD1 agrees at 8 bases. Germline CDR1 SGHRS, CDR2 YFSETQ. The CDR3 has 14 residues. The V and J ends lost 4 bases and 6 bases, in that order; junction bases with no gene match: 6. This CDR3 is CASSPQGDGQPQHF. The CDR3 DNA sequence: TGCGCCAGCAGCCCACAGGGGGATGGTCAGCCCCAGCATTTT.

This clone was seen a handful of times. This chain links TRBV5-1 with TRBJ2-1; 7 bases fit TRBD2. Germline V gene data show CDR1 as SGHRS and CDR2 as YFSETQ. The CDR3 is 15 amino acids. The V segment lost 2 bases and the J segment 7 bases; nucleotides outside the gene matches: 9. The CDR3 DNA reads as TGCGCCAGCAGCTTCGCGGGGGAGGGGTATAATGAGCAGTTCTTC. This sequence encodes CASSFAGEGYNEQFF.

V usage is TRBV9 and J usage is TRBJ2-1, with D perhaps TRBD2 (8 bases). With 7 bases removed from V and 4 bases from J, the gap between germline ends came to 24 bases. The CDR3 has 17 residues. Germline V lookup: CDR1 SGDLS, CDR2 YYNGEE. This chain's CDR3 is CASAQGLAGPLYNEQFF. The CDR3 nucleotides read TGTGCCAGCGCACAGGGGCTAGCGGGCCCATTGTACAATGAGCAGTTCTTC. Full variable domain (missing parts from reference TRBV9 and TRBJ2-1): DSGVTQTPKHLITATGQRVTLRCSPRSGDLSVYWYQQSLDQGLQFLIQYYNGEERAKGNILERFSAQQFPDLHSELNLSSLELGDSALYFCASAQGLAGPLYNEQFFGPGTRLTVL.

V and J are TRBV6-1 and TRBJ2-1, with 8 bases that match TRBD2. V lost 4 bases, J lost 12 bases, and 23 bases stayed unmatched. The CDR3 contains 18 residues. In germline, CDR1 is MNHNS, CDR2 SASEGT. The CDR3 DNA sequence: TGTGCCAGCAGTGCCCCCAGGGCGGGGGGCTCCACCACAGTGAGGCAGTTCTTC. It translates to CASSAPRAGGSTTVRQFF.

In DNA, the CDR3 is TGTGCCAGCAGCCCCACCGGGAGGCCCCCAGTCCCACCCCTCCACTTT. This codes for CASSPTGRPPVPPLHF. The chain links TRBV28 to TRBJ1-6; D ambiguous. The CDR3 consists of 16 residues. Between the trimmed V and J ends, which lost 6 bases and 11 bases, there was a span of 23 bases. Per the germline V gene, CDR1 is MDHEN and CDR2 is SYDVKM.

The gene calls are TRBV10-3 and TRBJ2-7; the match to TRBD2 covers 7 bases. V was pared by 2 bases and J by 3 bases, with 10 bases of the junction left unmatched. CDR3 length: 16 amino acids. The V gene's germline CDR1 is ENHRY and CDR2 SYGVKD. CDR3 region: CAISEGASGQYYEQYF. In nucleotides, the CDR3 is TGTGCCATCAGTGAGGGCGCTAGCGGACAATACTACGAGCAGTACTTC.

The chain couples TRBV7-6 to TRBJ1-3, with TRBD1 matching 12 bases. The CDR3 has 16 residues. With V trimmed by 5 bases and J by 3 bases, 5 bases remained unmatched. The V gene's germline CDR1 is SGHVS and CDR2 FNYEAQ. The CDR3 DNA reads TGTGCCAGCAGCCCCGGGACAGGGGGCTTTGGAAACACCATATATTTT. Translating gives CASSPGTGGFGNTIYF.

This rearrangement joins TRBV2 to TRBJ1-2; D is unclear. CDR3 length: 11 residues. Trimming shortened V by 3 bases and J by 7 bases, and 6 bases separated the two germline ends. Germline V CDR1 and CDR2: SNHLY, FYNNEI. CDR3 nucleotide sequence: TGTGCCAGCAGTGATCTCTCTGGCTACACCTTC. This encodes CASSDLSGYTF.

This clone was observed once. The chain combines TRBV27 with TRBJ2-7; a possible D gene is TRBD1 (6 bases). CDR1 MNHEY and CDR2 SMNVEV come from the germline V gene (reference sequence). The CDR3 runs 15 residues. The ends were cut back, 8 bases at V and 6 bases at J, with 23 bases in the middle. The CDR3 DNA follows: TGTGCCAGCTGCCAAAAGGACAGTCGTTCGTTCGAGCAGTACTTC. It is translated as CASCQKDSRSFEQYF.

This clone was counted a single time. The genes are TRBV10-3 and TRBJ1-1; 9 bases agree with TRBD1. The trim removed 5 bases at V and 5 bases at J, leaving 6 bases unmatched. The CDR3 has 14 residues. Germline CDR1 reads ENHRY; CDR2 reads SYGVKD. In nucleotides, the CDR3 is TGTGCCATCAGTACAGGGGGCAGTAGTACTGAAGCTTTCTTT. Its translation: CAISTGGSSTEAFF.